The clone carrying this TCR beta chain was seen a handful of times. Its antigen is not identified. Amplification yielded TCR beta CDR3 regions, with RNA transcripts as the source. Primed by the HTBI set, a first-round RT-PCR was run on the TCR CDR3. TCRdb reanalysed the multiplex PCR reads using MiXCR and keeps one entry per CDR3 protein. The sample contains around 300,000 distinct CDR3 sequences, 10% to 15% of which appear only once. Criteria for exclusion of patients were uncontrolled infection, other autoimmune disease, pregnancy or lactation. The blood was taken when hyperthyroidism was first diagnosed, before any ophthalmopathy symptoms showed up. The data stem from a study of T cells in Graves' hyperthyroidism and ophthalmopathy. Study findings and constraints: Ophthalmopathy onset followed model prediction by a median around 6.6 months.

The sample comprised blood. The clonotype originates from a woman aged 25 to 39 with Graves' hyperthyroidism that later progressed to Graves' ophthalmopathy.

The CDR3 spells CASSLTRDGYTF. In DNA form, the CDR3 reads TGTGCCAGCAGCTTAACCAGAGATGGCTACACCTTC. This chain links TRBV7-3 with TRBJ1-2; no reliable D call. Trimming shortened V by 0 bases and J by 6 bases, and 5 bases separated the two germline ends. CDR1 is SGHTA, CDR2 FQGTGA, per germline. The CDR3 runs to 12 residues.